The 14 T cell receptor beta chains listed next were all sequenced from one sample in a study of cytomegalovirus exposure and HLA in healthy donors. The PCR used 60 Vbeta and 13 Jbeta primers. The protocol was immunoSEQ multiplex PCR, while the TCRdb copy is restricted to in-frame clones and leaves out a portion. The sample shows around 100,000 clones, around 64% of them seen only once. The material sequenced was PBMCs. The origin of the receptors is a man in his thirties or forties in good health and CMV-seronegative.

The chain employs TRBV28 and TRBJ2-1; 8 bases are shared with TRBD2. V was clipped by 4 bases and J by 8 bases; unmatched bases: 7. Germline V gene data show CDR1 as MDHEN and CDR2 as SYDVKM. The CDR3 has 14 residues. The CDR3 here is CASSSLAERDEQFF. The CDR3 nucleotides are TGTGCCAGCAGTTCACTAGCGGAGCGGGATGAGCAGTTCTTC. The complete variable domain, with remaining parts taken from reference TRBV28 and TRBJ2-1, reads DVKVTQSSRYLVKRTGEKVFLECVQDMDHENMFWYRQDPGLGLRLIYFSYDVKMKEKGDIPEGYSVSREKKERFSLILESASTNQTSMYLCASSSLAERDEQFFGPGTRLTVL.

This clone was seen only a few times. V gene TRBV7-9 combines with J gene TRBJ1-2; 8 positions match TRBD1. V shed 7 bases and J 3 bases; nucleotides not matched to a gene: 10. The CDR3 runs 15 residues. Germline values: CDR1 SEHNR, CDR2 FQNEAQ (reference sequence). The CDR3 DNA sequence: TGTGCCAGCAACATGGGCAGGGGGCGCGACTATGGCTACACCTTC. Translated: CASNMGRGRDYGYTF.

The rearrangement links TRBV28 to TRBJ2-3; weak D call: TRBD1 (5 bases). CDR1 MDHEN and CDR2 SYDVKM come from the germline V gene. The V gene lost 7 bases and the J gene lost 1 base, with 15 bases spanning the gap. CDR3 length: 15 amino acids. DNA for the CDR3: TGTGCCAGCAATCTCAGGGCAGGCGGCACAGATACGCAGTATTTT. Translated: CASNLRAGGTDTQYF.

The rearrangement uses TRBV6-1 and TRBJ2-1; possible D gene TRBD2, 6 bases. V was clipped by 7 bases and J by 9 bases, with 16 bases between them. The CDR3 contains 13 residues. Germline CDR1 and CDR2: MNHNS and SASEGT. The CDR3 coding sequence is TGTGCCAGCACGACTTGGTTGGGGGGTGAGCAGTTCTTC. Its protein is CASTTWLGGEQFF.

Concerning this clone: Other DNA sequences of this sample code for an identical CDR3. The DNA of the CDR3 is TGTGCCAGCACAGTAGCGGGAGGAACAGATACGCAGTATTTT. Translation gives CASTVAGGTDTQYF. This chain uses TRBV28 with TRBJ2-3; 10 bases map to TRBD2. The CDR3 is 14 residues long. Germline CDR1 reads MDHEN; CDR2 reads SYDVKM. The trim removed 7 bases at V and 3 bases at J, leaving 4 bases unmatched.

This chain connects TRBV25-1 to TRBJ1-2; D might be TRBD1 (6 bases). The ends were cut back, 4 bases at V and 4 bases at J, with 13 bases in the middle. The CDR3 is 14 residues long. The V gene's germline CDR1 is MGHDK and CDR2 SYGVNS. CDR3: CASSGWTDTYGYTF. In DNA form, the CDR3 reads TGTGCCAGCAGTGGATGGACAGACACCTATGGCTACACCTTC.

The genes are TRBV5-6 and TRBJ1-1; no firm D call. The germline V gene encodes CDR1 SGHDT and CDR2 YYEEEE. V was clipped by 0 bases and J by 4 bases, with 7 bases between them. The length of the CDR3 is 13 residues. In DNA, the CDR3 is TGTGCCAGCAGCTTGGGAGGGAGCACTGAAGCTTTCTTT. Protein sequence: CASSLGGSTEAFF. Drawing the rest from reference TRBV5-6 and TRBJ1-1, the complete variable domain is DAGVTQSPTHLIKTRGQQVTLRCSPKSGHDTVSWYQQALGQGPQFIFQYYEEEERQRGNFPDRFSGHQFPNYSSELNVNALLLGDSALYLCASSLGGSTEAFFGQGTRLTVV.

This rearrangement joins TRBV7-3 to TRBJ2-2; possibly TRBD1 for D (5 bases). This CDR3 is built from 17 residues. V lost 0 bases and J lost 0, with 11 bases in between. Looked up from germline, CDR1 is SGHTA and CDR2 is FQGTGA. For the CDR3, the DNA is TGTGCCAGCAGCTTAACTGGGGCGATAGCGAACACCGGGGAGCTGTTTTTT. Translation: CASSLTGAIANTGELFF. Full variable domain (outside the CDR3, taken from reference TRBV7-3 and TRBJ2-2): GAGVSQTPSNKVTEKGKYVELRCDPISGHTALYWYRQSLGQGPEFLIYFQGTGAADDSGLPNDRFFAVRPEGSVSTLKIQRTERGDSAVYLCASSLTGAIANTGELFFGEGSRLTVL.

This clone was recorded at least ten times. This chain connects TRBV27 to TRBJ2-7; TRBD2 matches 8 bases. V shed 7 bases and J 3 bases; nucleotides not matched to a gene: 14. Germline lookup yields CDR1 MNHEY and CDR2 SMNVEV (reference sequence). The CDR3 is 16 residues long. The CDR3 DNA reads as TGTGCCAGCACCACACGGGGGGGCGGGGGATTCTACGAGCAGTACTTC. Translation gives CASTTRGGGGFYEQYF.

The chain is built from TRBV19 and TRBJ1-2; unclear D gene. This CDR3 has 13 amino acids. V lost 5 bases and J lost 3, with 10 bases in between. Looked up from germline, CDR1 is LNHDA and CDR2 is SQIVND (reference sequence). For the CDR3, the DNA is TGTGCCAGTAGTGAGGGTCCCCACTATGGCTACACCTTC. As protein: CASSEGPHYGYTF.

This clone showed up just once. The rearrangement links TRBV30 to TRBJ1-5; a weak D match, TRBD1 (6 bases). Germline V gene sequence: CDR1 GTSNPN, CDR2 SVGIG (reference sequence). V lost 1 base and J 2 bases, leaving 9 bases between the germline ends. The CDR3 is 14 amino acids. The CDR3 loop reads CAWSGGGGNQPQHF. The CDR3 bases are TGTGCCTGGAGTGGAGGGGGAGGCAATCAGCCCCAGCATTTT.

The rearrangement joins TRBV28 to TRBJ1-4; D gene unclear. This CDR3 spans 11 amino acids. Trimming pared 8 bases from V and 7 bases from J, leaving 8 bases between. Germline V lookup: CDR1 MDHEN, CDR2 SYDVKM. CDR3 coding DNA: TGTGCCAGCGAGGGTGGTGAAAAACTGTTTTTT. Translating gives CASEGGEKLFF.

The J gene is TRBJ1-1, the V gene TRBV13; D gene ambiguous. V was clipped by 5 bases and J by 5 bases, with 21 bases between them. CDR3 size: 16 residues. The germline gives CDR1 PRHDT, CDR2 FYEKMQ (reference sequence). CDR3 protein: CASSHEAMLLRTEAFF. The CDR3 DNA sequence: TGTGCCAGCAGCCACGAAGCAATGCTCCTTCGAACTGAAGCTTTCTTT.

V and J are TRBV30 and TRBJ1-5; D may be TRBD1 (6 bases). Germline loops: CDR1 GTSNPN, CDR2 SVGIG (reference sequence). The V end was cut by 0 bases, the J end by 3 bases, with 12 bases between. There are 15 residues in the CDR3. The CDR3 is CAWSVFRGPNQPQHF. As DNA, the CDR3 is TGTGCCTGGAGTGTATTCAGGGGACCCAATCAGCCCCAGCATTTT.